Listed below are T cell receptor beta chains from one sample, sequenced in a study of blood T cell repertoires in COVID-19. Profiled with immunoSEQ multiplex PCR; TCRdb holds only in-frame clones, not every one. The sample consists of about 250,000 clones, approximately 90% of them appearing once. Material: PBMCs or T cells enriched from blood (not recorded which). All receptors derive from a man in his forties who had recovered from COVID-19. The CDR3 runs from the conserved cysteine through the conserved F or W. D genes are given only for firm matches.

V gene	D gene	J gene	CDR3 protein	CDR3 DNA
TRBV24-1	NA	TRBJ2-5	CATSDLSETQYF	TGTGCCACCAGTGATTTGTCGGAGACCCAGTACTTC
TRBV27	TRBD1	TRBJ1-6	CASSFGTGLVSPLHF	TGTGCCAGCAGTTTCGGGACAGGGTTGGTTTCACCCCTCCACTTT
TRBV5-1	TRBD1	TRBJ1-6	CASSYARDREGSPLHF	TGCGCCAGCAGCTATGCCCGGGACAGGGAAGGATCACCCCTCCACTTT
TRBV6-5	TRBD1	TRBJ1-2	CASSYGDRVYGYTF	TGTGCCAGCAGTTACGGGGACAGAGTCTATGGCTACACCTTC
TRBV25-1	NA	TRBJ1-4	CASSNRKTNEKLFF	TGTGCCAGCAGTAACAGGAAAACTAATGAAAAACTGTTTTTT
TRBV28	TRBD1	TRBJ2-1	CASSLAGQGPYNEQFF	TGTGCCAGCAGTTTGGCGGGACAGGGGCCTTACAATGAGCAGTTCTTC
TRBV18	TRBD2	TRBJ2-1	CASSPPQGGRGNEQFF	TGTGCCAGCTCACCACCCCAGGGCGGGAGAGGGAATGAGCAGTTCTTC
TRBV5-1	NA	TRBJ2-2	CASSQGHRAGELFF	TGCGCCAGCAGTCAGGGACACCGGGCCGGGGAGCTGTTTTTT
TRBV25-1	NA	TRBJ2-2	CASSEQPDNRDPGELFF	TGTGCCAGCAGTGAACAACCCGACAACAGGGATCCCGGGGAGCTGTTTTTT
TRBV11-2	TRBD1	TRBJ2-7	CASSLRDSSYEQYF	TGTGCCAGCAGCCTTAGGGACAGCTCCTACGAGCAGTACTTC
TRBV29-1	TRBD1	TRBJ1-4	CSATGGGTNEKLFF	TGCAGCGCGACAGGGGGGGGAACTAATGAAAAACTGTTTTTT
TRBV27	NA	TRBJ2-1	CASGWEVPYNEQFF	TGTGCCAGCGGGTGGGAGGTCCCCTACAATGAGCAGTTCTTC
TRBV5-8	NA	TRBJ1-1	CASSITANTEAFF	TGTGCCAGCAGCATAACAGCGAACACTGAAGCTTTCTTT
TRBV4-2	NA	TRBJ2-7	CASSHASEGAGNYEQYF	TGTGCCAGCAGCCACGCTTCTGAAGGGGCGGGAAACTACGAGCAGTACTTC